This T cell receptor (beta chain) was obtained from a study of OX40 agonist ivuxolimab in advanced cancers. Study as a whole: Patients were 82.7% male with ages roughly 20 to 85, mean roughly 55.

This clone appeared a few times. The antigen remains undetermined. Study-wide points: Expanded clones belonging to CD8+ T cells outnumbered, on average, those of CD4+. With doses of 0.1 to 3.0 mg/kg, CD4+ and CD8+ blood T cells had undergone clonal expansion by week 6. Determination of antigen specificity was not performed for the expanded peripheral T cells.

The table came from immunoSEQ multiplex PCR; TCRdb's copy has only in-frame clones and leaves some out. The table has about 77,000 clones, around 90% seen once; the top ten hold around 5.9%. CDR3 size: 15 residues. J was trimmed by 4 bases and V by 3 bases; bases with no gene match: 7. Germline values: CDR1 SGHNT, CDR2 YYREEE (reference sequence). The source of this sequence is an adult with an advanced solid tumor such as melanoma, head and neck, liver or kidney cancer. The chain has TRBV5-4 and TRBJ2-1; TRBD1 agrees at 7 bases. The sequencing used CD4+ or CD8+ T cells sorted from blood, collected in a trial of the OX40 agonist ivuxolimab. The chain's CDR3 is CASSSSGTAYNEQFF. CDR3 bases: TGTGCCAGCAGCTCTTCCGGGACAGCGTACAATGAGCAGTTCTTC. Looking up the rest from reference TRBV5-4 and TRBJ2-1 gives the full variable domain: ETGVTQSPTHLIKTRGQQVTLRCSSQSGHNTVSWYQQALGQGPQFIFQYYREEENGRGNFPPRFSGLQFPNYSSELNVNALELDDSALYLCASSSSGTAYNEQFFGPGTRLTVL.